This TCR beta chain is drawn from a study of identical twins. Study results and limitations: One should note that invariant MAIT and iNKT cells could partly confound zero-insertion analyses. Abundant beta clonotypes from cord blood had fewer insertions, unlike memory repertoires, which showed none. Modeled out-of-frame TCR alpha sharing in monozygotic twins fell below observed levels.

TCRdb recomputed calls from the 5' RACE reads with MiXCR, one row per CDR3 protein. The sample has about 250,000 distinct CDR3 sequences; 11% to 15% are singletons. The CDR3 runs to 23 residues. Germline V gene sequence: CDR1 DFQATT, CDR2 SNEGSKA (reference sequence). V lost 0 bases to trimming and J lost 0 bases, with 33 bases between them. This clonotype was detected a few times. No antigen is known for it. Healthy Caucasians supplied all donations. Material: memory (CD45RO+) T cells sorted from blood. The gene calls are TRBV20-1 and TRBJ2-4; D is undetermined. This clonotype was sampled from a woman aged 18-29 years in good health. For the CDR3, the DNA is TGCAGTGCTAGAGATCAGAGTAGACCAGTGCACCTACCGGCAGACCTAGCCAAAAACATTCAGTACTTC. Translating it yields CSARDQSRPVHLPADLAKNIQYF.